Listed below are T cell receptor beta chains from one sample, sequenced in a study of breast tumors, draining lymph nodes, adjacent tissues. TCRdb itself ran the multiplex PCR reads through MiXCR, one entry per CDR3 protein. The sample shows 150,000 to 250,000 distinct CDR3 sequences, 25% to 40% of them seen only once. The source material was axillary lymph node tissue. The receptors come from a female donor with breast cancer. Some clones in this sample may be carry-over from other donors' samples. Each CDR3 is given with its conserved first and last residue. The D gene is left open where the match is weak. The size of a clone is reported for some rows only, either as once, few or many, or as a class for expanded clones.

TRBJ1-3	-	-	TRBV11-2	TGTGCCAGCAGCTCAGGCGGTTCTGGGAATGGCTACACCATATATTTT	CASSSGGSGNGYTIYF
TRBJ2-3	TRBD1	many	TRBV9	TGTGCCAGCAGCGGGGGACAGGGATTGTCAGATACGCAGTATTTT	CASSGGQGLSDTQYF
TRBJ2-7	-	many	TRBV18	TGTGCCAGCTCACCAGGGGCACACTACGAGCAGTACTTC	CASSPGAHYEQYF
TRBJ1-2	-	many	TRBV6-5	TGTGCCAGCAGCCCTGGAGCGGCCTATGGCTACACCTTC	CASSPGAAYGYTF
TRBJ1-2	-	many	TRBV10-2	TGCGCCAGCAGTGACCAACACGGAGTCGCTTATGGCTACACCTTC	CASSDQHGVAYGYTF
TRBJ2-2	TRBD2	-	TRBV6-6	TGTGCCAGCAGGCCCGGGACTATAGTCACCGGGGAGCTGTTTTTT	CASRPGTIVTGELFF
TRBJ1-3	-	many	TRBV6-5	TGTGCCAGCCAGCAGGGAGGGGCCGCTGGAAACACCATATATTTT	CASQQGGAAGNTIYF
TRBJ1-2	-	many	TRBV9	TGTGCCAGCAGCGTAGTCGACTCCTATGGCTACACCTTC	CASSVVDSYGYTF
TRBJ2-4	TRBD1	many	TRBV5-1	TGCGCCAGCAGCTTGGGGGCGACAGGGATGCCTCAGTCGTACTTC	CASSLGATGMPQSYF
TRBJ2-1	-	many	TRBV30	TGTGCCTGGCTGTTCAGGGGGGCGTACGGGGATGAGCAGTTCTTC	CAWLFRGAYGDEQFF
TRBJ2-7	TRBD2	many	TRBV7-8	TGTGCCAGCAGCGAGCGGGAGAGCTCCTACGAGCAGTACTTC	CASSERESSYEQYF
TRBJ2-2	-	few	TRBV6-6	TGTGCCAGCAGTCACGAAAAGAACACCGGGGAGCTGTTTTTT	CASSHEKNTGELFF
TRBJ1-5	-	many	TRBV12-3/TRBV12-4	TGTGCCAGCAGTTTCGGGGCGGGGTGGGATCAGCCCCAGCATTTT	CASSFGAGWDQPQHF
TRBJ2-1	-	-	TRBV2	TGTGCCAGCAGTGAAGAGCTAGCGAGCTCCTACAATGAGCAGTTCTTC	CASSEELASSYNEQFF
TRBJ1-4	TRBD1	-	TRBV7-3	TGTGCCAGCAGCTTATCCCAGCTGGACAGGGTGAGGGAAAAACTGTTTTTT	CASSLSQLDRVREKLFF
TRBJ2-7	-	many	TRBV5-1	TGCGCCAGCAGCTTGGGTGTGTCGGGCTCCTACGAGCAGTACTTC	CASSLGVSGSYEQYF
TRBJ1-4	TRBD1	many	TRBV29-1	TGCAGCGTAGGGACAGGGGGCAATGAAAAACTGTTTTTT	CSVGTGGNEKLFF
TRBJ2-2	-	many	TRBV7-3	TGTGCCAGCAGCTTGCAGGGTAACACCGGGGAGCTGTTTTTT	CASSLQGNTGELFF
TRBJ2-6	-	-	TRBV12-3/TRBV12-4	TGTGCCAGCAGCCGGGACGGCACTGAAGCTTTC	CASSRDGTEAF
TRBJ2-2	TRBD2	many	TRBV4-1	TGCGCCAGCAGCCAGGGGATCCAGCGGGGGGGCTTCGGGGAGCTGTTTTTT	CASSQGIQRGGFGELFF
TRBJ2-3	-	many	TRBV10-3	TGTGCCATCAGTGAGGGGGCAGATACGCAGTATTTT	CAISEGADTQYF
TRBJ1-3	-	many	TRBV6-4	TGTGCCAGCAGTGCCCCCAACCGGGGGTTCGGAAACACCATATATTTT	CASSAPNRGFGNTIYF
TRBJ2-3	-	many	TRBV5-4	TGTGCCAGCAGCTTGAGGCGGACTACCACAGATACGCAGTATTTT	CASSLRRTTTDTQYF
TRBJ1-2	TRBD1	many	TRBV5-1	TGCGCCAGCAGCCCCGACAGGGTAGATGGCTACACCTTC	CASSPDRVDGYTF
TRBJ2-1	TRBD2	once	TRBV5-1	TGCGCCAGCAGAAGGACTAGCGGGAGCGGTGAGCAGTTCTTC	CASRRTSGSGEQFF
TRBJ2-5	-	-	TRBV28	TGTGCCAGCAGTTTATTAGGGCAGTTAGAGACCCAGTACTTC	CASSLLGQLETQYF
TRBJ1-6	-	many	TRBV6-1	TGTGCCAGCAGGGCCGACCAACTCACCCTCCACTTT	CASRADQLTLHF